This T cell receptor beta chain was identified during a study of T-cell reconstitution after alpha-beta-depleted transplantation in children. Library preparation (for TCRbeta) was performed with unique molecular identifiers. TCRdb re-called the PCR reads through MiXCR, storing one row per CDR3 protein. This table holds roughly 23,000 distinct CDR3 sequences, 9.5% to 13% found once. This clonotype showed up many times. Germline trimming cut 4 bases from V and 0 bases from J; bases unmatched to any gene: 12. Germline CDR1 SGHDT, CDR2 YYEEEE. This CDR3 is built from 19 residues. The rearrangement links TRBV5-6 to TRBJ2-6, with 8 positions matching TRBD1. Sequencing was performed on PBMCs from the stem cell graft donor, taken from the stem cell graft. The origin of this receptor is a human donor who donated a stem cell graft to a child with chronic granulomatous disease. CDR3 loop: CASSGGQGPDVSGANVLTF. As DNA, the CDR3 is TGTGCCAGCAGCGGAGGACAGGGACCCGATGTCTCTGGGGCCAACGTCCTGACTTTC.